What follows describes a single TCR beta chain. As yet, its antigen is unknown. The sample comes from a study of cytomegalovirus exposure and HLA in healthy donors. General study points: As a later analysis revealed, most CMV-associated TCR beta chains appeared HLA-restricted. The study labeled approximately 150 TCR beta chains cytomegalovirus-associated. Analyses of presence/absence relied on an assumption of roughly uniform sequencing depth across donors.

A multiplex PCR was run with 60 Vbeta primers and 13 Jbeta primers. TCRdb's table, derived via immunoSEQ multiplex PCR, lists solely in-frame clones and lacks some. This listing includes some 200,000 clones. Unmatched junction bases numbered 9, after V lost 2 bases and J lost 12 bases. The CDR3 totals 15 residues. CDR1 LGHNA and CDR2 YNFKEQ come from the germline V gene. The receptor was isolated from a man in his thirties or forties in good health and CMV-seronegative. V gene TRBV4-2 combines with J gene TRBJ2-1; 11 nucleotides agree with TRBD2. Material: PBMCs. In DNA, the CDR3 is TGTGCCAGCAGCCAATCCGGGACTAGCGGTACAGGGCAGTTCTTC. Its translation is CASSQSGTSGTGQFF.